The next 15 T cell receptor beta chains were all read from a single sample in a study of neurological immune-mediated disorders. TCRdb reprocessed the 5' RACE reads via MiXCR and lists one record per CDR3 protein. This sample has about 46,000 distinct CDR3 sequences, with around 4.3% found just once. What was sequenced was PBMCs. The receptors were gathered from a woman aged 55-69 years with multiple sclerosis.

Comments on this clonotype: Lacking the conserved final phenylalanine or tryptophan, this CDR3 likely reflects a read error. The chain couples TRBV10-3 to TRBJ2-5, with 7 bases lining up with TRBD2. In germline, CDR1 is ENHRY, CDR2 SYGVKD. Germline trimming cut 3 bases from V and 1 base from J; bases unmatched to any gene: 5. The CDR3 spans 15 residues. DNA of the CDR3: TGTGCCATCAGTGAAAGGGCTAGCGGCCAAGAGACCCAGTACATC. Protein: CAISERASGQETQYI.

This clonotype was recorded many times. The J gene is TRBJ2-3, the V gene TRBV5-1; 9 bases are shared with TRBD2. The V segment lost 0 bases and the J segment 5 bases; nucleotides outside the gene matches: 4. The CDR3 is 15 residues long. Germline V gene sequence: CDR1 SGHRS, CDR2 YFSETQ. This CDR3 is CASSLDLAGLDTQYF. The CDR3 nucleotides are TGCGCCAGCAGCTTGGATCTAGCGGGATTAGATACGCAGTATTTT.

J is TRBJ1-2 and V is TRBV6-5, with a tentative D call TRBD1 (6 bases). V lost 5 bases and J 3 bases, leaving 16 bases between the germline ends. Germline V gene lookup returns CDR1 MNHEY and CDR2 SVGAGI. The CDR3 runs to 15 residues. CDR3 nucleotides: TGTGCCAGCAGTCGAGACAGGCTGTTCTACTATGGCTACACCTTC. Translating gives CASSRDRLFYYGYTF.

This sequence joins TRBV4-1 and TRBJ1-1; the D is unclear. Germline V gives CDR1 MGHRA, CDR2 YSYEKL. V gave up 0 bases and J gave up 1 base, with 15 bases separating them. This CDR3 region has 17 residues. The CDR3 sequence is CASSQDGELTSNTEAFF. CDR3 nucleotides: TGCGCCAGCAGCCAAGATGGTGAACTCACCTCGAACACTGAAGCTTTCTTT.

This clonotype was observed a few times. The chain employs TRBV20-1 and TRBJ2-7; 9 positions agree with TRBD2. The germline gives CDR1 DFQATT, CDR2 SNEGSKA (reference sequence). Germline trimming cut 5 bases from V and 4 bases from J; bases unmatched to any gene: 15. The CDR3 length is 16 residues. This chain's CDR3 is CSAAPFPSGGPYEQYF. DNA of the CDR3: TGCAGTGCTGCCCCCTTCCCGAGCGGGGGGCCTTACGAGCAGTACTTC.

There are many counts of this clonotype. This rearrangement joins TRBV7-8 to TRBJ1-1; 7 positions match TRBD1. The junction had 11 bases not matched to a gene; V was cut back by 3 bases and J by 4 bases. Per germline, CDR1 SGHVS and CDR2 FQNEAQ. The CDR3 is made up of 16 amino acids. As DNA, the CDR3 is TGTGCCAGCAGCTTTACAGGGGTGGGGGTAGGCACTGAAGCTTTCTTT. The encoded protein is CASSFTGVGVGTEAFF. The entire variable domain, with the rest obtained from reference TRBV7-8 and TRBJ1-1, is as follows: GAGVSQSPRYKVAKRGQDVALRCDPISGHVSLFWYQQALGQGPEFLTYFQNEAQLDKSGLPSDRFFAERPEGSVSTLKIQRTQQEDSAVYLCASSFTGVGVGTEAFFGQGTRLTVV.

As to this clonotype: Given a much more abundant clone one base away, this may be a read error. The rearrangement uses TRBV6-2 or TRBV6-3 and TRBJ1-2, with D perhaps matching TRBD1 (5 bases). Germline V CDR1 and CDR2: MNHEY, SVGEGT. Trimming left V 5 bases short and J 8 bases short, with 21 bases between. The CDR3 extends over 15 amino acids. Written as DNA, the CDR3 is TGTGCCAGCAGTGGGGACTCGAGAAACGTGCGGGGCTACACCTTC. This codes for CASSGDSRNVRGYTF.

The sample holds many counts of this clonotype. The rearrangement uses TRBV5-6 and TRBJ2-3; D not certain. This CDR3 has 15 amino acids. Germline CDR1 is SGHDT and CDR2 is YYEEEE. V was clipped by 3 bases and J by 3 bases, with 14 bases between them. For the CDR3, the DNA is TGTGCCAGCAGCTCGCTCGGTAGGAGTACAGATACGCAGTATTTT. Translating gives CASSSLGRSTDTQYF.

The rearrangement links TRBV7-2 to TRBJ2-7; D unclear. Looked up from germline, CDR1 is SGHTA and CDR2 is FQGNSA. This CDR3 is 13 amino acids long. V was clipped by 1 base and J by 2 bases, with 6 bases between them. CDR3 in DNA: TGTGCCAGCAGCTTAGGACTCGCCTACGAGCAGTACGTC. The encoded protein is CASSLGLAYEQYV.

This clonotype was picked up many times. For the CDR3, the DNA is TGTGCCACCAGCAGAGATCAGGGCCCCTCCTACAATGAGCAGTTCTTC. Residues: CATSRDQGPSYNEQFF. This rearrangement joins TRBV15 to TRBJ2-1, with D maybe TRBD1 (5 bases). Germline values: CDR1 LNHNV, CDR2 YYDKDF (reference sequence). V was trimmed by 0 bases and J by 0 bases, leaving 9 bases between them. The CDR3 loop spans 16 amino acids. Looking up the rest from reference TRBV15 and TRBJ2-1 gives the full variable domain: DAMVIQNPRYQVTQFGKPVTLSCSQTLNHNVMYWYQQKSSQAPKLLFHYYDKDFNNEADTPDNFQSRRPNTSFCFLDIRSPGLGDTAMYLCATSRDQGPSYNEQFFGPGTRLTVL.

The sample holds many counts of this clonotype. The rearrangement links TRBV5-1 to TRBJ2-5, with D possibly called TRBD1 or TRBD2 (5 bases each). The CDR3 covers 14 residues. CDR1 is SGHRS and CDR2 is YFSETQ in the germline V gene. V lost 2 bases and J 4 bases, leaving 12 bases between the germline ends. CDR3 region: CASSFGAGRETQYF. The DNA for the CDR3 is TGCGCCAGCAGCTTCGGGGCAGGGAGAGAGACCCAGTACTTC. Full variable domain (rest looked up from reference TRBV5-1 and TRBJ2-5): KAGVTQTPRYLIKTRGQQVTLSCSPISGHRSVSWYQQTPGQGLQFLFEYFSETQRNKGNFPGRFSGRQFSNSRSEMNVSTLELGDSALYLCASSFGAGRETQYFGPGTRLLVL.

In its sample, this clonotype was seen many times. The chain joins TRBV7-9 to TRBJ2-1; D might be TRBD1 (6 bases). Germline V CDR1 and CDR2: SEHNR, FQNEAQ (reference sequence). The CDR3 has 12 amino acids. Trimming took 10 bases from V and 8 from J, leaving 15 bases between them. For the CDR3, the DNA is TGTGCCATCCGACAGGAGGCCTATGAGCAGTTCTTC. Translating it yields CAIRQEAYEQFF.

This chain links TRBV19 with TRBJ1-2; no reliable D call. This CDR3 is 13 amino acids long. CDR1 LNHDA and CDR2 SQIVND come from the germline V gene (reference sequence). Trimming stripped 4 bases from V and 0 bases from J, with 6 bases between. The CDR3 loop is CASSKDPNYGYTF. The CDR3 region has the DNA TGTGCCAGTAGTAAAGACCCTAACTATGGCTACACCTTC.

In this sample, this clonotype turned up a few times. This chain uses TRBV6-5 with TRBJ1-1; perhaps TRBD1 as D (5 bases). The CDR3 totals 14 residues. CDR1 is MNHEY, CDR2 SVGAGI, per germline. Trimming left V 7 bases short and J 1 base short, with 13 bases between. In DNA form, the CDR3 reads TGTGCCAGCAAAGGAGGGGAAGGGAACACTGAAGCTTTCTTT. Translation gives CASKGGEGNTEAFF.

This clonotype was seen at least ten times. The rearrangement links TRBV7-2 to TRBJ1-5; the match to TRBD1 covers 10 bases. The CDR3 consists of 15 residues. V gave up 4 bases and J gave up 1 base; unmatched junction bases: 1. Germline V lookup: CDR1 SGHTA, CDR2 FQGNSA. For the CDR3, the DNA is TGTGCCAGCAGCTCGGACAGGGGGAGCAATCAGCCCCAGCATTTT. Protein: CASSSDRGSNQPQHF.